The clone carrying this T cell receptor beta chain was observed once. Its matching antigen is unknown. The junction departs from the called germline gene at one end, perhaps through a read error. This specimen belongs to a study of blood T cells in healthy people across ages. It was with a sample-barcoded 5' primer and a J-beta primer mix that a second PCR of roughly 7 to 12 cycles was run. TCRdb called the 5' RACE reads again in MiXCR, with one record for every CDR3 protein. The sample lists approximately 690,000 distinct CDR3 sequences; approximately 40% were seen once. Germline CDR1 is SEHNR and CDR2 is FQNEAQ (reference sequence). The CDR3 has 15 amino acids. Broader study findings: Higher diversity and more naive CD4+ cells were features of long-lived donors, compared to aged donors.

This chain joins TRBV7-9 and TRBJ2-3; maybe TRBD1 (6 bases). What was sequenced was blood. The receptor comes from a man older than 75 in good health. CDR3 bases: TGTGCCGGCAGCGAGCCTAGGGGGAGCGCAGATACGCAGTATTTT. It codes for CAGSEPRGSADTQYF.